This T cell receptor (beta chain) appears in the sequencing data of a study of CD8 T cells in Susac syndrome. Study outcomes and limitations: A relatively small number of individuals underwent TCR sequencing and HLA analysis.

The RNA, roughly 0.5 to 1 ug, was put through reverse transcription using random hexamers. Amplification of the TCR beta CDR3 was carried out by immunoSEQ multiplex PCR, which spanned a total of 54 Vbeta and 13 Jbeta segments. Via MiXCR, TCRdb re-called the immunoSEQ multiplex PCR reads, giving one row per CDR3 protein. The sample has 110,000 or so distinct CDR3 sequences; 85% to 95% are singletons. As to this clonotype: Its antigen is not identified.

The source of this sequence is a human donor in good health. Sequenced sample: CD8+ T cells from PBMCs.

The CDR3: CASSQGQNTGELFF. Here the CDR3 DNA reads TGTGCCAGCAGCCAAGGACAGAACACCGGGGAGCTGTTTTTT. V gene TRBV7-2 combines with J gene TRBJ2-2; a possible D gene is TRBD1 (5 bases). The CDR3 spans 14 residues. Germline V gene data show CDR1 as SGHTA and CDR2 as FQGNSA. V lost 5 bases and J lost 1, with 8 bases in between.